This T cell receptor beta chain was observed in a study of CD8+CD57+ T cells in acquired aplastic anemia. Comments on this clonotype: The antigen remains undetermined. Sequence at one end of the junction differs from germline and may be a read error.

Germline V CDR1 and CDR2: SGHRS, YFSETQ. CDR3 length: 15 residues. Study-wide results and limits: Roughly 30 CD8+ CDR3 sequences occurred in both the patients and the controls.

Investigators profiled TCR beta VDJ and CDR3 from genomic DNA template. One entry per CDR3 protein results from TCRdb running MiXCR on the reads. The data contain about 210,000 distinct CDR3 sequences, approximately 60% of them seen just once; the ten biggest clones take up about 29%. V usage is TRBV5-1 and J usage is TRBJ1-6; D remains unclear. Input material: sorted CD4+, CD8+, or CD8+CD57+ T cells (not recorded which) from PBMCs. This TCR came from a human donor in good health. CDR3 protein: CASSFTGFTNSPLHF. DNA of the CDR3: TGTGCCAGCAGCTTCACGGGTTTCACCAATTCACCCCTCCACTTT.